Each of the 25 T cell receptor beta chains below was sequenced from the same sample in a study of T cells after yellow fever vaccination. Each CDR3 protein gets one entry after TCRdb re-called the 5' RACE reads with MiXCR. There are around 360,000 distinct CDR3 sequences in the sample; 9.5% to 13% occur only once, and roughly 18% lies in the top ten. This specimen consisted of PBMCs, obtained on the day of the first yellow fever vaccination. The receptors stem from a man between 18 and 29 years old who received the YFV17D yellow fever vaccine.

This clonotype was seen more than once but under ten times. V gene TRBV7-6 combines with J gene TRBJ2-3; TRBD2 aligns across 13 bases. The CDR3 is 20 amino acids. Trimming cost V 5 bases and J 0 bases; bases outside gene matches: 14. Looked up from germline, CDR1 is SGHVS and CDR2 is FNYEAQ. CDR3 bases: TGTGCCAGCAGCCTTTCTGAACTAGCGGGGGGGTCTACTAGCACAGATACGCAGTATTTT. It yields the protein CASSLSELAGGSTSTDTQYF.

This clonotype came up a few times. V usage is TRBV19 and J usage is TRBJ1-2, with 8 bases lining up with TRBD1. J gave up 2 bases and V 5 bases, and 7 bases lay outside the gene matches. The CDR3 loop spans 15 amino acids. Germline V gives CDR1 LNHDA, CDR2 SQIVND (reference sequence). The chain's CDR3 is CASSARTGTNYGYTF. The DNA of the CDR3 is TGTGCCAGTAGTGCCCGGACAGGGACCAACTATGGCTACACCTTC.

The J gene is TRBJ2-7, the V gene TRBV9; D ambiguous. The V gene's germline CDR1 is SGDLS and CDR2 YYNGEE. Trimming left V 3 bases short and J 1 base short, with 11 bases between. The CDR3 is made up of 14 amino acids. CDR3 sequence: CASSAAVESYEQYF. CDR3 in DNA: TGTGCCAGCAGCGCCGCAGTAGAATCCTACGAGCAGTACTTC.

The J gene is TRBJ2-5, the V gene TRBV6-1, with D possibly matching TRBD2 (6 bases). Germline CDR1 MNHNS, CDR2 SASEGT. This CDR3 spans 15 amino acids. Between the trimmed V and J ends, which lost 6 bases and 2 bases, there was a span of 16 bases. In DNA, the CDR3 is TGTGCCAGCAGCCTCCCGGGGCGGGGACAAGAGACCCAGTACTTC. Protein sequence: CASSLPGRGQETQYF.

The chain links TRBV29-1 to TRBJ1-1, with 7 bases aligning to TRBD1. V shed 2 bases, J shed 0 bases, and the junction held 6 bases outside the gene matches. Germline lookup yields CDR1 SQVTM and CDR2 ANQGSEA. The CDR3 extends over 15 amino acids. CDR3 DNA: TGCAGCGTTGAACCCGAGACAGGGTTGAACACTGAAGCTTTCTTT. Its protein is CSVEPETGLNTEAFF.

This clonotype was observed many times. The chain combines TRBV12-3 or TRBV12-4 with TRBJ2-7, with unresolved D. This CDR3 is 13 amino acids long. The germline V and J ends were trimmed by 1 base and 6 bases, with 10 bases remaining between them. CDR3 loop: CASSLGDLGEQYF. In nucleotides, the CDR3 is TGTGCCAGCAGTTTAGGGGATTTAGGCGAGCAGTACTTC.

The chain employs TRBV5-4 and TRBJ2-3, with 9 bases that match TRBD2. CDR3 size: 17 residues. Trimming cost V 0 bases and J 0 bases; bases outside gene matches: 5. Germline V lookup: CDR1 SGHNT, CDR2 YYREEE (reference sequence). CDR3 sequence: CASSLVGLAGSTDTQYF. The CDR3 DNA reads TGTGCCAGCAGCTTGGTGGGCCTAGCGGGAAGCACAGATACGCAGTATTTT.

There are a few counts of this clonotype. The V gene is TRBV6-5, the J gene TRBJ2-7, with D uncertain. Trimming stripped 5 bases from V and 2 bases from J, with 13 bases between. The CDR3 extends over 14 amino acids. The germline CDR1 and CDR2 sequences are MNHEY and SVGAGI. CDR3 loop: CASSPAGRPYEQYV. The CDR3 DNA sequence: TGTGCCAGCAGTCCCGCCGGCAGGCCCTACGAGCAGTACGTC.

The DNA for the CDR3 is TGTGCCACCCGGGGAATAGGCAATCAGCCCCAGCATTTT. Protein sequence: CATRGIGNQPQHF. The chain combines TRBV6-1 with TRBJ1-5; D uncertain. From germline, CDR1 is MNHNS and CDR2 SASEGT. This CDR3 is 13 amino acids long. The germline V and J ends were trimmed by 10 bases and 2 bases, with 12 bases remaining between them.

In this sample, this clonotype turned up many times. The V and J genes are TRBV4-1 and TRBJ2-3; 12 positions match TRBD1. Germline trimming cut 6 bases from V and 5 bases from J; bases unmatched to any gene: 6. This CDR3 region has 15 residues. The germline gives CDR1 MGHRA, CDR2 YSYEKL. CDR3 DNA sequence: TGCGCCAGCAGAAGGGACAGGGGGCTTGGAGATACGCAGTATTTT. It codes for CASRRDRGLGDTQYF.

In its sample, this clonotype was seen many times. The gene calls are TRBV11-2 and TRBJ2-1; 7 bases match TRBD2. Germline V lookup: CDR1 SGHAT, CDR2 FQNNGV. V trimming: 5 bases; J trimming: 2 bases; junction bases outside the gene matches: 6. The CDR3 runs 15 residues. The CDR3 loop reads CASSSGARTYNEQFF. The DNA of the CDR3 is TGTGCCAGCAGCAGCGGGGCCCGGACCTACAATGAGCAGTTCTTC. The variable domain in full, with the rest retrieved from reference TRBV11-2 and TRBJ2-1, is EAGVAQSPRYKIIEKRQSVAFWCNPISGHATLYWYQQILGQGPKLLIQFQNNGVVDDSQLPKDRFSAERLKGVDSTLKIQPAKLEDSAVYLCASSSGARTYNEQFFGPGTRLTVL.

This clonotype was found a few times. CDR3 in amino acids: CASSEGGLGQFF. The DNA of the CDR3 is TGCGCCAGCAGTGAGGGGGGTTTAGGGCAGTTCTTC. The genes are TRBV10-2 and TRBJ2-1; D might be TRBD1 or TRBD2, each matching 5 bases. The V gene's germline CDR1 is WSHSY and CDR2 SAAADI. The V end lost 2 bases, the J end lost 12 bases, and 11 bases lay between the germline ends. CDR3 length: 12 residues.

This clonotype was observed at least ten times. This rearrangement joins TRBV20-1 to TRBJ2-2; either TRBD1 or TRBD2 may fit D (7 bases each). Trimming cost V 6 bases and J 2 bases, with 25 bases left between them. The germline gives CDR1 DFQATT, CDR2 SNEGSKA (reference sequence). The CDR3 has 18 residues. DNA of the CDR3: TGCAGTGCCCCCGTCGCAGGGGGGGGCCTGTATAACACCGGGGAGCTGTTTTTT. This codes for CSAPVAGGGLYNTGELFF.

The sample holds a few counts of this clonotype. The J gene is TRBJ2-2, the V gene TRBV24-1; 9 bases fit TRBD1. This CDR3 is 16 amino acids long. Germline V gene data show CDR1 as KGHDR and CDR2 as SFDVKD. The trim removed 7 bases at V and 4 bases at J, leaving 9 bases unmatched. The chain's CDR3 is CATRGTGGASTGELFF. The CDR3 region has the DNA TGTGCCACCAGGGGTACAGGGGGCGCGAGCACCGGGGAGCTGTTTTTT.

The CDR3 nucleotides read TGTGCCAGTAGTATGAGGGGATCCTACGAGCAGTACGTC. Residues: CASSMRGSYEQYV. The chain couples TRBV19 to TRBJ2-7; possibly TRBD1 or TRBD2 for D (5 bases each). The CDR3 runs 13 residues. Trimming removed 3 bases at V and 1 base at J, with 7 bases between. Looked up from germline, CDR1 is LNHDA and CDR2 is SQIVND (reference sequence).

This clonotype was seen a few times. V is TRBV5-1 and J is TRBJ2-2; weak D call: TRBD1 (6 bases). Germline loops: CDR1 SGHRS, CDR2 YFSETQ. V was shortened by 4 bases and J by 1 base, with 14 bases between the two germline ends. The CDR3 has 16 residues. The CDR3 is CASSMYSDRNTGELFF. CDR3 sequence (DNA): TGCGCCAGCAGCATGTACTCGGACAGGAACACCGGGGAGCTGTTTTTT. The whole variable domain, filled in from reference TRBV5-1 and TRBJ2-2, reads KAGVTQTPRYLIKTRGQQVTLSCSPISGHRSVSWYQQTPGQGLQFLFEYFSETQRNKGNFPGRFSGRQFSNSRSEMNVSTLELGDSALYLCASSMYSDRNTGELFFGEGSRLTVL.

The sample holds many counts of this clonotype. V gene TRBV7-9 combines with J gene TRBJ2-5, with D maybe TRBD1 (6 bases). The CDR3 spans 14 residues. V dropped 5 bases and J dropped 1 base, with 11 bases sitting between them. The germline CDR1 and CDR2 sequences are SEHNR and FQNEAQ (reference sequence). CDR3 loop: CASSLGQLQETQYF. In DNA, the CDR3 is TGTGCCAGCAGCCTCGGACAGCTCCAAGAGACCCAGTACTTC.

In this sample, this clonotype turned up a few times. The chain combines TRBV7-9 with TRBJ2-7; 7 bases fit TRBD1. Germline CDR1 and CDR2: SEHNR and FQNEAQ (reference sequence). The CDR3 contains 15 residues. After removal of 5 bases from V and 1 base from J, the junction contained 8 bases not matched to a gene. The CDR3 nucleotides read TGTGCCAGCAGCCCGCTGACAGGGAAATCCTACGAGCAGTACGTC. Its protein product is CASSPLTGKSYEQYV.

This clonotype has just a few counts. The V gene is TRBV4-3, the J gene TRBJ2-3, with D hard to call. V lost 0 bases to trimming and J lost 2 bases, with 15 bases between them. This CDR3 has 17 residues. CDR1 LGHNA and CDR2 YSLEER come from the germline V gene. The CDR3 DNA sequence: TGCGCCAGCAGCCAAGATTTAGCAAGCTCAATCACAGATACGCAGTATTTT. This translates into CASSQDLASSITDTQYF.

This chain joins TRBV18 and TRBJ1-2; no firm D call. In germline, CDR1 is KGHSH, CDR2 LQKENI. This CDR3 has 14 residues. V was shortened by 0 bases and J by 5 bases, with 10 bases between the two germline ends. CDR3 nucleotides: TGTGCCAGCTCACCACCGTCGGTGAATTATGGCTACACCTTC. Protein: CASSPPSVNYGYTF.

This clonotype was observed a few times. The chain links TRBV27 to TRBJ1-1; D gene ambiguous. Germline CDR1 reads MNHEY; CDR2 reads SMNVEV (reference sequence). The CDR3 extends over 15 amino acids. With 6 bases removed from V and 1 base from J, the gap between germline ends came to 15 bases. CDR3: CASSRYLAGNTEAFF. The CDR3 nucleotides are TGTGCCAGCAGCCGGTACCTCGCCGGGAACACTGAAGCTTTCTTT.

This chain joins TRBV15 and TRBJ2-7; tentatively, D is TRBD2 (6 bases). V was shortened by 1 base and J by 5 bases, with 9 bases between the two germline ends. The germline V gene encodes CDR1 LNHNV and CDR2 YYDKDF (reference sequence). The CDR3 loop spans 13 amino acids. For the CDR3, the DNA is TGTGCCACCAGCAGAGCGCCGGGGGACGAGCAGTACTTC. Its protein product is CATSRAPGDEQYF.

The genes are TRBV20-1 and TRBJ2-3, with D perhaps TRBD2 (7 bases). The germline V gene encodes CDR1 DFQATT and CDR2 SNEGSKA (reference sequence). The CDR3 is 14 amino acids. V lost 6 bases and J lost 2, with 15 bases in between. The CDR3 DNA sequence: TGCAGTGCGCGCCCGGGGGGCCACACAGATACGCAGTATTTT. It codes for CSARPGGHTDTQYF.

The chain links TRBV3-1 to TRBJ2-1; D remains unclear. CDR3 length equals 10 residues. V was clipped by 7 bases and J by 10 bases, with 8 bases between them. Germline lookup yields CDR1 LGHDT and CDR2 YNNKEL (reference sequence). CDR3 residues: CASNVLEQFF. For the CDR3, the DNA is TGTGCCAGCAACGTCTTAGAGCAGTTCTTC.

This clonotype was seen more than once but under ten times. V and J are TRBV24-1 and TRBJ2-1; 9 positions match TRBD1. Trimming took 9 bases from V and 7 from J; bases not matched to a gene: 3. The germline V gene has CDR1 KGHDR and CDR2 SFDVKD. This CDR3 has 12 residues. CDR3 sequence: CATLGQGNEQFF. The DNA of the CDR3 is TGTGCCACCCTGGGACAGGGTAATGAGCAGTTCTTC.